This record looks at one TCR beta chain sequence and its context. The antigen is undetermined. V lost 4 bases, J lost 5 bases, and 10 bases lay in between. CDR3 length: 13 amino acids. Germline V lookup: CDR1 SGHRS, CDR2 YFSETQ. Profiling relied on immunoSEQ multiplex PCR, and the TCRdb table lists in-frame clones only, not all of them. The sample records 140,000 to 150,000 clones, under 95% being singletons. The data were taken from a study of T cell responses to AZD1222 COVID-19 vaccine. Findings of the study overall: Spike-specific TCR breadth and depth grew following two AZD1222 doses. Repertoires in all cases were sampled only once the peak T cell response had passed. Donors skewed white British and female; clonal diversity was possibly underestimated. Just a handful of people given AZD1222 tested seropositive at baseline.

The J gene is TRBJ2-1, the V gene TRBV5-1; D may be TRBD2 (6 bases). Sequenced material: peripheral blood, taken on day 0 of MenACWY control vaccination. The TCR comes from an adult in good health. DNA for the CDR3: TGCGCCAGCAGCCTGACTAGAGACAATGAGCAGTTCTTC. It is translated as CASSLTRDNEQFF.